This T cell receptor (beta chain) was profiled in a study of blood T cell repertoires in COVID-19. Study-level background: The samples span acute and convalescent COVID-19 from the United States, Italy and Spain. The cDNA or gDNA used as material had been derived from T cells, B-cell-depleted T cells, or PBMCs.

Libraries were prepared by immunoSEQ multiplex PCR; TCRdb keeps only in-frame clonotypes and omits some of them. The profile shows 80,000 to 130,000 clones, 88% of them singletons. The V and J ends lost 6 bases and 4 bases, in that order; junction bases with no gene match: 3. The CDR3 runs 14 residues. Germline CDR1 is WNHNN and CDR2 is SYGVQD (reference sequence). This TCR was sampled from a woman aged 55-70 years with acute or convalescent COVID-19. The chain joins TRBV10-1 to TRBJ2-1, with 10 bases that match TRBD1. The source material was peripheral blood. DNA for the CDR3: TGCGCCAGCAGCCGGGACAGGGGTTACAATGAGCAGTTCTTC. Its translation is CASSRDRGYNEQFF.